These T cell receptor beta chains were read from a single sample in a study of T-cell memory formation after mild COVID-19. Via MiXCR, TCRdb re-called the 5' RACE reads, giving one row per CDR3 protein. The sample lists approximately 210,000 distinct CDR3 sequences; roughly a tenth were seen once. Sequencing used PBMCs or a T cell subset sorted from them (not recorded which). The receptors were gathered from a man between 18 and 35 years old who had mild COVID-19 (a few samples of this study predate the infection). Cell type and time point are not known. Each CDR3 is given with its conserved first and last residue. D genes are given only for firm matches. Only some rows state a clone size, as once, few, many or a class for expanded clones.

length	D	size	V	J	DNA	CDR3
13	NA	NA	TRBV20-1	TRBJ2-7	TGCAGTGCTAGAGATGAGAGAAGCCTGGAGCAGTACTTC	CSARDERSLEQYF
13	NA	NA	TRBV6-5	TRBJ1-2	TGTGCCAGCAGTTACCTTGGACAGTATGGCTACACCTTC	CASSYLGQYGYTF
12	NA	few	TRBV5-1	TRBJ2-5	TGCGCCAGCAGTTATCATCAAGAGACCCAGTACTTC	CASSYHQETQYF
17	NA	NA	TRBV7-3	TRBJ2-5	TGTGCCAGCAGCCCCCTCCCGGTCGTAAGTACCAGAGAGACCCAGTACTTC	CASSPLPVVSTRETQYF
12	NA	few	TRBV7-2	TRBJ1-6	TGTGCCAGCAGCTTAGACGGGACGCCTCTCCACTTT	CASSLDGTPLHF
11	NA	many	TRBV5-1	TRBJ2-7	TGCGCCAGCAGCGAAGGTTACGAGCAGTACTTC	CASSEGYEQYF
14	NA	NA	TRBV4-3	TRBJ1-1	TGCGCCAGCAGCCGGACAGCAGGGAACACTGAAGCTTTCTTT	CASSRTAGNTEAFF
14	NA	many	TRBV4-3	TRBJ2-3	TGCGCCAGCAGCCAAGATCGGGCGGGTTATACGCAGTATTTT	CASSQDRAGYTQYF
15	NA	NA	TRBV19	TRBJ2-5	TGTGCCAGTAGTTTGCCGGGGCCTTACGAAGAGACCCAGTACTTC	CASSLPGPYEETQYF
14	NA	few	TRBV6-6	TRBJ2-7	TGTGCCAGCAGTTACTCGGCACGATCCTACGAGCAGTACTTC	CASSYSARSYEQYF
15	TRBD2	few	TRBV6-5	TRBJ2-3	TGTGCCAGCAGTTCCCGGGGGGGAAACACAGATACGCAGTATTTT	CASSSRGGNTDTQYF
13	NA	few	TRBV7-3	TRBJ1-1	TGTGCCAGCAGCTTGAGTGGGGACACTGAAGCTTTCTTT	CASSLSGDTEAFF
18	NA	NA	TRBV7-2	TRBJ1-6	TGTGCCAGCAGCTTAGCTTCCCTCCGCGGGACATTTAATTCACCCCTCCACTTT	CASSLASLRGTFNSPLHF
13	TRBD1	many	TRBV3-1	TRBJ1-2	TGTGCCAGCAGCCAAGAACCAGGGGGCGGCTACACCTTC	CASSQEPGGGYTF
13	NA	NA	TRBV4-1	TRBJ2-2	TGCGCCAGCAGCCAAGATCGGCAGGGGAGGCTGTTTTTT	CASSQDRQGRLFF
16	NA	few	TRBV3-1	TRBJ2-7	TGTGCCAGCAGCCCTCATCCGAGACACGGCACCCACGAGCAGTACTTC	CASSPHPRHGTHEQYF
14	NA	NA	TRBV5-6	TRBJ2-5	TGTGCCAGCAGCTTCCGGGACGCACAAGAGACCCAGTACTTC	CASSFRDAQETQYF
13	NA	many	TRBV5-1	TRBJ2-1	TGCGCCAGCAGCGGGACCCCAAACAATGAGCAGTTCTTC	CASSGTPNNEQFF
15	TRBD1	few	TRBV14	TRBJ2-2	TGTGCCAGCAGCCGGGGGACAGGACGGACCGGGGAGCTGTTTTTT	CASSRGTGRTGELFF
12	NA	many	TRBV11-2	TRBJ2-3	TGTGCCAGCAGCCTCCTAGTAGATACGCAGTATTTT	CASSLLVDTQYF
14	NA	NA	TRBV3-1	TRBJ1-5	TGTGCCAGCAGCCACCGCTGGGGGGATCAGCCCCAGCATTTT	CASSHRWGDQPQHF
15	NA	many	TRBV12-3/TRBV12-4	TRBJ2-1	TGTGCCAGCAGCCATTCGGTACTGCAGTACAATGAGCAGTTCTTC	CASSHSVLQYNEQFF
14	TRBD2	NA	TRBV6-2/TRBV6-3	TRBJ2-1	TGTGCCAGCAGAATCAAAGCGGGGCACAATGAGCAGTTCTTC	CASRIKAGHNEQFF
15	NA	few	TRBV12-3/TRBV12-4	TRBJ2-1	TGTGCCAGCAGTTTGGTCAGGGTAACCTACAATGAGCAGTTCTTC	CASSLVRVTYNEQFF
16	TRBD1	NA	TRBV7-2	TRBJ1-1	TGTGCCAGCAGCTTTACAGGGGGCATTTTGAACACTGAAGCTTTCTTT	CASSFTGGILNTEAFF
14	TRBD1	few	TRBV6-5	TRBJ2-7	TGTGCCAGCAGTCGGGACAGGGTAGGCTACGAGCAGTACTTC	CASSRDRVGYEQYF
16	NA	few	TRBV3-1	TRBJ2-1	TGTGCCAGCAGCACCCGACCGACCCTCTGGTACAATGAGCAGTTCTTC	CASSTRPTLWYNEQFF
14	NA	once	TRBV5-6	TRBJ2-1	TGTGCCAGCAGCTTGGGGACAGTGTACAATGAGCAGTTCTTC	CASSLGTVYNEQFF
17	NA	few	TRBV28	TRBJ1-6	TGTGCCAGCAGTCGCTCCCGGCAAGGGCTCTATAATTCACCCCTCCACTTT	CASSRSRQGLYNSPLHF
14	NA	many	TRBV5-5	TRBJ2-5	TGTGCCAGCACCAAGGGGCAGGACGGAGAGACCCAGTACTTC	CASTKGQDGETQYF
14	NA	few	TRBV2	TRBJ2-4	TGTGCCAGCAGTGAATTGGAGGTCAAAAACATTCAGTACTTC	CASSELEVKNIQYF
15	TRBD2	NA	TRBV19	TRBJ2-7	TGTGCCAGTAGTATTTCCGGGACTAGCGGGTACGAGCAGTACTTC	CASSISGTSGYEQYF
15	NA	few	TRBV5-1	TRBJ2-3	TGCGCCAGCAGCGATAGGGCTAGGGTAGGGGATACGCAGTATTTT	CASSDRARVGDTQYF
11	NA	NA	TRBV20-1	TRBJ1-5	TGCAGTGCCGGTCAGGGGCTGCCCCAGCATTTT	CSAGQGLPQHF
13	NA	NA	TRBV18	TRBJ2-5	TGTGCCAGCTCACCCGAGGGCCAAGAGACCCAGTACTTC	CASSPEGQETQYF
14	NA	many	TRBV12-3/TRBV12-4	TRBJ2-1	TGTGCCAGCAGTCCTGGACTTCCATACAATGAGCAGTTCTTC	CASSPGLPYNEQFF
14	NA	few	TRBV4-1	TRBJ1-1	TGCGCCAGCAGCCAAGGACTGACGAACACTGAAGCTTTCTTT	CASSQGLTNTEAFF
17	TRBD2	NA	TRBV9	TRBJ2-3	TGTGCCAGCAGCGTAAGCATCAGCGGGGGGGCCGAAGATACGCAGTATTTT	CASSVSISGGAEDTQYF
15	NA	few	TRBV12-3/TRBV12-4	TRBJ1-1	TGTGCCAGCAGTTGGAGGGGGGCCTCATCAACTGAAGCTTTCTTT	CASSWRGASSTEAFF
14	TRBD1	NA	TRBV15	TRBJ1-2	TGTGCCACCAGCAGATCGGGACAGAACTATGGCTACACCTTC	CATSRSGQNYGYTF
16	TRBD2	NA	TRBV7-6	TRBJ2-1	TGTGCCAGCAGCTTTTCGACTAGCGGGGGGGCCGGTGAGCAGTTCTTC	CASSFSTSGGAGEQFF
12	NA	NA	TRBV19	TRBJ1-2	TGTGCCAGTAGTCGTAATAACTATGGCTACACCTTC	CASSRNNYGYTF
16	NA	few	TRBV4-3	TRBJ2-1	TGCGCCAGCAGCCTATCAGGGGTATTCCCTTACAATGAGCAGTTCTTC	CASSLSGVFPYNEQFF
15	NA	NA	TRBV7-2	TRBJ1-6	TGTGCCAGCAACCTGGCACAGGGCTATAATTCACCCCTCCACTTT	CASNLAQGYNSPLHF
13	NA	few	TRBV7-8	TRBJ1-1	TGTGCCAGCAGACCTGAGGGGCAGACCAAAGCTTTCTTT	CASRPEGQTKAFF
15	TRBD2	NA	TRBV7-3	TRBJ2-3	TGTGCCAGCAGCCCGCTGGCGGGGGGGCCGAATACGCAGTATTTT	CASSPLAGGPNTQYF